This TCR beta chain was sequenced during a study of T cells in Graves' hyperthyroidism and ophthalmopathy. Overall study findings and caveats: With a median lead of around 6.7 months before onset, the model predicted ophthalmopathy.

There were TCR beta CDR3 regions amplified from RNA transcripts. The HTBI set primed first-round TCR CDR3 RT-PCR. TCRdb reanalysed the multiplex PCR reads using MiXCR and keeps one entry per CDR3 protein. Of roughly 500,000 distinct CDR3 sequences in the sample, 46% were seen once. It was uncontrolled infection, other autoimmune disease, pregnancy or lactation that excluded patients. The diagnoses drew upon clinical symptoms, serum thyroxine and TRAb, thyroid ultrasound and orbital computed tomography. This clonotype came up many times. Its antigen is unknown. Source material: peripheral blood or thyroid tissue (not recorded which). This receptor was obtained from an adult woman with Graves' disease, either hyperthyroidism or ophthalmopathy (not recorded which).

CDR3 protein: CASSLTVRDFYEQYF. CDR3 bases: TGTGCCAGCAGCTTAACTGTGAGGGATTTTTACGAGCAGTACTTC. This sequence joins TRBV7-2 and TRBJ2-7, with D possibly being TRBD2 (5 bases). The CDR3 totals 15 residues. Deletions cut 2 bases from V and 4 bases from J, with 15 bases between. Looked up from germline, CDR1 is SGHTA and CDR2 is FQGNSA.